The 9 T cell receptor beta chains in this list originate from one sample, sequenced in a study of T cell repertoires in cytomegalovirus infection. TCRdb re-derived calls from the reads in MiXCR, one entry per CDR3 protein. The sample has 350,000 to 500,000 distinct CDR3 sequences, about a third seen once; the top ten hold approximately 13%. The source material was PBMCs. These receptors were collected from a human donor in good health (CMV status not recorded). Some clones in this sample may be carry-over from other donors' samples.

CDR3 bases: TGTGCCAGCGGACCCCGCGGGGGGACCTCCTACGAGCAGTACTTC. Protein product: CASGPRGGTSYEQYF. The J gene is TRBJ2-7, the V gene TRBV9; TRBD2 agrees at 8 bases. Losses at the gene ends were 7 bases for V and 0 bases for J; bases not matched to a gene: 9. The germline CDR1 and CDR2 sequences are SGDLS and YYNGEE. The CDR3 has 15 amino acids. Complete variable domain (other parts from reference TRBV9 and TRBJ2-7): DSGVTQTPKHLITATGQRVTLRCSPRSGDLSVYWYQQSLDQGLQFLIQYYNGEERAKGNILERFSAQQFPDLHSELNLSSLELGDSALYFCASGPRGGTSYEQYFGPGTRLTVT.

This clonotype was observed many times. The chain combines TRBV7-2 with TRBJ2-7, with 9 bases that match TRBD1. Looked up from germline, CDR1 is SGHTA and CDR2 is FQGNSA. V gave up 1 base and J gave up 9 bases; unmatched junction bases: 7. The CDR3 spans 14 residues. CDR3 bases: TGTGCCAGCAGCTTAGGGGGACAGGGAAGGAGGCAGTACTTC. It translates to CASSLGGQGRRQYF. Together with reference TRBV7-2 and TRBJ2-7, the CDR3 gives the full variable domain: GAGVSQSPSNKVTEKGKDVELRCDPISGHTALYWYRQSLGQGLEFLIYFQGNSAPDKSGLPSDRFSAERTGGSVSTLTIQRTQQEDSAVYLCASSLGGQGRRQYFGPGTRLTVT.

This clonotype showed up just a few times. The chain links TRBV29-1 to TRBJ2-2, with 7 bases that match TRBD2. The germline V gene has CDR1 SQVTM and CDR2 ANQGSEA. This CDR3 comprises 11 residues. Unmatched junction bases numbered 2, after V lost 7 bases and J lost 6 bases. This CDR3 is CSGGGPGELFF. The CDR3 DNA reads TGCAGCGGGGGGGGACCCGGGGAGCTGTTTTTT.

The CDR3 protein is CASSYYGSENTEAFF. Here the CDR3 DNA reads TGTGCCAGCAGTTACTATGGCAGTGAGAACACTGAAGCTTTCTTT. The chain couples TRBV6-2 or TRBV6-3 to TRBJ1-1; D gene ambiguous. The CDR3 is 15 residues long. Trimming removed 1 base from V and 1 base from J, with 10 bases in between. Looked up from germline, CDR1 is MNHEY and CDR2 is SVGEGT.

This chain uses TRBV5-4 with TRBJ1-1; TRBD1 might be the D (5 bases). This CDR3 spans 12 amino acids. CDR1 and CDR2 from the germline V gene are SGHNT and YYREEE (reference sequence). Trimming took off 3 bases at V and 6 bases at J, with 9 bases between the two ends. The CDR3, as DNA: TGTGCCAGCAGCTCAGGGACGGCTGAAGCTTTCTTT. It specifies CASSSGTAEAFF.

This clonotype was observed a handful of times. This chain uses TRBV7-2 with TRBJ2-7, with D maybe TRBD1 (6 bases). Germline CDR1 and CDR2: SGHTA and FQGNSA. There are 14 residues in the CDR3. The V end was cut by 1 base, the J end by 9 bases, with 16 bases between. The CDR3 nucleotides are TGTGCCAGCAGCTTAGTGGGACAAGGAGGTTGGCAGTACTTC. Protein product: CASSLVGQGGWQYF.

This clonotype has just a few counts. The chain recombines TRBV5-6 with TRBJ2-1; 9 bases align to TRBD1. With 0 bases clipped from V and 7 bases from J, the junction kept 5 bases outside the gene matches. The CDR3 runs to 15 residues. CDR1 SGHDT and CDR2 YYEEEE come from the germline V gene. DNA of the CDR3: TGTGCCAGCAGCTTGGGGGGACAGGGTTATAATGAGCAGTTCTTC. It specifies CASSLGGQGYNEQFF.

J is TRBJ1-1 and V is TRBV19; D is unresolved. CDR1 is LNHDA, CDR2 SQIVND, per germline (reference sequence). Trimming pared 1 base from V and 10 bases from J, leaving 10 bases between. The length of the CDR3 is 12 residues. The CDR3 DNA reads TGTGCCAGTAGTATAGGATCAAACGGAGCTTTCTTT. Its protein is CASSIGSNGAFF.

Many counts were recorded for this clonotype. The chain is built from TRBV19 and TRBJ1-1; unclear D gene. Germline CDR1 is LNHDA and CDR2 is SQIVND (reference sequence). The CDR3 is 12 amino acids. Trimming removed 3 bases at V and 5 bases at J, with 7 bases between. CDR3 in amino acids: CASSIGRTEAFF. CDR3 sequence (DNA): TGTGCCAGTAGTATCGGAAGGACTGAAGCTTTCTTT. The full variable domain, its missing parts supplied by reference TRBV19 and TRBJ1-1, is DGGITQSPKYLFRKEGQNVTLSCEQNLNHDAMYWYRQDPGQGLRLIYYSQIVNDFQKGDIAEGYSVSREKKESFPLTVTSAQKNPTAFYLCASSIGRTEAFFGQGTRLTVV.